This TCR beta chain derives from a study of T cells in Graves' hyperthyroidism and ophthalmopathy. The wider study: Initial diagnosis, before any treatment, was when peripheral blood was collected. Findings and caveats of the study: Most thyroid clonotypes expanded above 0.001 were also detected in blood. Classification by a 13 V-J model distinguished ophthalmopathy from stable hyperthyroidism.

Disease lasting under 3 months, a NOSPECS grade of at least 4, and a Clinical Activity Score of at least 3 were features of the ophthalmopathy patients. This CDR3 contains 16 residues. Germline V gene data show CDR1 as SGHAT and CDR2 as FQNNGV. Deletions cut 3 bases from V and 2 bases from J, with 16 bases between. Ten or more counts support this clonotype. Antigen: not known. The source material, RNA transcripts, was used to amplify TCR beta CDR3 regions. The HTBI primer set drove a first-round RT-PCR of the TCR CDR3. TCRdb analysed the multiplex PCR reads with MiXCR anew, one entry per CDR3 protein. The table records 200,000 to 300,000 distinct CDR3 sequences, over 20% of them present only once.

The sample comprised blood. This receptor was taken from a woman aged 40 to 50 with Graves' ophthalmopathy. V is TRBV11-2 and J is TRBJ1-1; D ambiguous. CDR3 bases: TGTGCCAGCAGCTTTCCCAGGTTAGGCACCAACACTGAAGCTTTCTTT. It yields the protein CASSFPRLGTNTEAFF.